This T cell receptor beta chain was retrieved from a study of shared clonotypes between healthy human individuals. The study, taken as a whole, reports: Naive subsets tended to show greater estimated richness than memory subsets.

Clones were read by immunoSEQ multiplex PCR, and TCRdb kept only the in-frame ones, dropping some. The sample lists fewer than 1 million clones; about 97% were seen once. As regards this clone: Its antigen is not identified.

This CDR3 comprises 12 residues. Trimming stripped 5 bases from V and 5 bases from J, with 7 bases between. Germline V CDR1 and CDR2: MNHEY, SMNVEV (reference sequence). Only CD45RO-negative cells positively selected for CCR7 counted as naive CD8 cells, so terminally differentiated effector memory CD45RA+ cells were excluded. Sequencing was carried out using naive CD8+ T cells sorted from blood. The source of this sequence is a young man in good health. The chain has TRBV27 and TRBJ2-1; D is undetermined. The CDR3 bases are TGTGCCAGCAGTCAGAGAAACAATGAGCAGTTCTTC. As protein: CASSQRNNEQFF.